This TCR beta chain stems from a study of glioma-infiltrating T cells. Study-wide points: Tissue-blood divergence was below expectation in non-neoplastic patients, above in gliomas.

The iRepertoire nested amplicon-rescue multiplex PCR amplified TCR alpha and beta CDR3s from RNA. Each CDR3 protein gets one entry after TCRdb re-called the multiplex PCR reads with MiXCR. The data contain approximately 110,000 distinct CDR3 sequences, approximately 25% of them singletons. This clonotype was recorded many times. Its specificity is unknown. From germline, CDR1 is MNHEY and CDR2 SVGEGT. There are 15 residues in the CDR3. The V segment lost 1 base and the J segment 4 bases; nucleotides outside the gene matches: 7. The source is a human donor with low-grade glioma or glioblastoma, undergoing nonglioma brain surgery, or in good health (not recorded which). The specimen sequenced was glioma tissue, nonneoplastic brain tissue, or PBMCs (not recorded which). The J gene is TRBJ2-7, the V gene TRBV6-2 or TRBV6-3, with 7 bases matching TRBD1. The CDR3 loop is CASSYLAGRGYEQYF. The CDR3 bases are TGTGCCAGCAGTTACTTGGCAGGCAGGGGGTACGAGCAGTACTTC.